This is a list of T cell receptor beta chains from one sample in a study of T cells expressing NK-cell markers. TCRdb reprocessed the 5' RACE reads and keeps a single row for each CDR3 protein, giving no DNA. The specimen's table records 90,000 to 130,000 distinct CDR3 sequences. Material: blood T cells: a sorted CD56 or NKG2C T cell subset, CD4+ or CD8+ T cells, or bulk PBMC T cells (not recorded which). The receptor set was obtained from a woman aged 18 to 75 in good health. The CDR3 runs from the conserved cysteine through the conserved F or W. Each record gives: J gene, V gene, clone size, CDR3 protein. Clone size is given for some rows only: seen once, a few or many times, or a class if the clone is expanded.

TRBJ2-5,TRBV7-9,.,CASRGVRGEEETQYF
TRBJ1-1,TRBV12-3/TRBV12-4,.,CASSPLAPGTEAFF
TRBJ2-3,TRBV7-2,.,CASSLNGPTDTQYF
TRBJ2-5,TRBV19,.,CASRPGTGAEETQYF
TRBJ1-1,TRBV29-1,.,CSVEGQGRHAFF
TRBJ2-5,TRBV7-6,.,CASSLNREETQYF
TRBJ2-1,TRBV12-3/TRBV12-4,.,CASSLAGQGNEQFF
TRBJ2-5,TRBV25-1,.,CASSFPHGTKETQYF
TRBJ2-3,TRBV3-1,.,CASSQDYPATDTQYF
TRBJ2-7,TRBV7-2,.,CASSPNRDRHYEQYF
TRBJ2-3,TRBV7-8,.,CASSLASGITDTQYF
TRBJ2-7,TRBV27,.,CASRILIAGGFSYEQYF
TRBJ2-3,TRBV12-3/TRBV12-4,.,CASSFPQYTDTQYF
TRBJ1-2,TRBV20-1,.,CSAATGKDYGYTF
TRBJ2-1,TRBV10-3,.,CAISSGRGNEQFF
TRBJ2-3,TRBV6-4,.,CASSEGGGGTDTQYF
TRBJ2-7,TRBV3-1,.,CASSPLQGMDEQYF
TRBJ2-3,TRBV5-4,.,CASSKDLGTDTQYF
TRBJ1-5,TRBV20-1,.,CSASGPDREDQPQHF
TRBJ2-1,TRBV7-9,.,CASSPSLAGAVNEQFF
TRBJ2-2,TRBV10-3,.,CAISDPPGTSNTGELFF
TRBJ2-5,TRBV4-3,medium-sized,CASSQAGLGIQETQYF
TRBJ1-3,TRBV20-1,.,CSARKEYSGNTIYF
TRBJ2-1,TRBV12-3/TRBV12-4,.,CASRTNLGTETYNEQFF
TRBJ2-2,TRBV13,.,CASSFTLSTGELFF
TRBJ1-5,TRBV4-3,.,CASSPGRAGQPQHF
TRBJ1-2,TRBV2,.,CASSPPGGPYGYTF
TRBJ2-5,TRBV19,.,CASSARHYQETQYF
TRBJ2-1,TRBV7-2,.,CASSSSFAGIYNEQFF
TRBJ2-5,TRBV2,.,CASSDGTGRGETQYF
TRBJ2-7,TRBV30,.,CAWRGQGAFYEQYF
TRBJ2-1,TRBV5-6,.,CASSVGRPNEQFF
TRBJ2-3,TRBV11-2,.,CASSFPGTSGSRKDTQYF
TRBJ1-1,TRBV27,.,CASTPADGNTEAFF
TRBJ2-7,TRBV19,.,CASSWGDGGYEQYF
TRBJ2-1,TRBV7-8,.,CASSTSGRAGNEQFF
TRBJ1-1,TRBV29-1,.,CSVPLTGTEAFF